The 3 T cell receptor beta chains listed next were all sequenced from one sample in a study of Graves' ophthalmopathy and Graves' hyperthyroidism (dated by TCRdb to the late 2010s). The sample was run on an Illumina HiSeq 2000. For repertoire sequencing, the TCR beta CDR3 regions were amplified from RNA transcripts. The first round was an RT-PCR using HTBI primers with the Qiagen OneStep RT-PCR kit, and this first round was followed by a second-round multiplex PCR, then size selection and purification. TCRdb reprocessed the public reads (quality trimming at Q25 with fastp, clone calling with MiXCR) and kept in-frame beta chains. Each entry is one CDR3 protein sequence, shown with its most common DNA and genes. Here the sample has around 170,000 distinct CDR3 sequences; 30% to 45% occur a single time. The top ten clones comprise approximately 6.3% of the sample. Sequenced input: peripheral blood. The receptor source for this set is a woman between 40 and 50 years old with Graves' ophthalmopathy. Donor details come from another sample of the same person, matched by shared clones.

This clonotype occurred once. As DNA, the CDR3 is TGTGCCAGCAGTTTCGGGGGGGCGGGTTACTCCTACGAGCAGTACTTC. Amino acids: CASSFGGAGYSYEQYF. J is TRBJ2-7 and V is TRBV28, with 8 bases fitting TRBD2. The CDR3 is 16 residues long. Germline V gene sequence: CDR1 MDHEN, CDR2 SYDVKM. With V trimmed by 3 bases and J by 0 bases, 7 bases remained unmatched.

This clonotype was seen repeatedly, ten times or more. V usage is TRBV10-3 and J usage is TRBJ2-5, with D tentatively TRBD1 (5 bases). Germline CDR1 ENHRY, CDR2 SYGVKD. The CDR3 has 13 residues. Trimming stripped 9 bases from V and 1 base from J, with 12 bases between. The CDR3 nucleotides read TGTGCCATGGGGAAGGGGATCCAAGAGACCCAGTACTTC. It is translated as CAMGKGIQETQYF.

This clonotype was found many times. The chain joins TRBV7-2 to TRBJ2-4; D gene uncertain. Trimming left V 1 base short and J 1 base short, with 11 bases between. The length of the CDR3 is 16 residues. From germline, CDR1 is SGHTA and CDR2 FQGNSA. The CDR3: CASSLVLGTAKNIQYF. As DNA, the CDR3 is TGTGCCAGCAGCTTAGTCCTGGGCACGGCCAAAAACATTCAGTACTTC.